The 17 T cell receptor beta chains below come from one sample, sequenced in a study of cytomegalovirus exposure and HLA in healthy donors (dated by TCRdb to the late 2010s). Library method: the immunoSEQ multiplex PCR assay. TCRdb carries this immuneACCESS record with in-frame sequences only. Its versions omit some clonotypes, under half of them owing to an unresolved V gene in the studies checked, with the rest unexplained. In all, the sample holds fewer than 200,000 clones, and about 89% of those were seen once. Around 2.7% of the sample comes from the top ten. Sequencing was performed on PBMCs. The receptors derive from a woman under 30 in good health and CMV-seropositive.

CDR3 sequence: CASSWTGNTGELFF. The DNA for the CDR3 is TGTGCCAGCAGCTGGACAGGGAACACCGGGGAGCTGTTTTTT. The rearrangement joins TRBV5-6 to TRBJ2-2; 7 nucleotides line up with TRBD1. CDR1 and CDR2 (germline): SGHDT, YYEEEE. The CDR3 extends over 14 amino acids. V was pared by 3 bases and J by 1 base, with 0 bases of the junction left unmatched.

The chain carries TRBV5-4 and TRBJ2-4, with a possible D match to TRBD2 (6 bases). From germline, CDR1 is SGHNT and CDR2 YYREEE (reference sequence). Trimming left V 0 bases short and J 3 bases short, with 10 bases between. The CDR3 loop spans 15 amino acids. The CDR3 region is CASSLDGSVKNIQYF. The CDR3 coding sequence is TGTGCCAGCAGCTTGGACGGGAGTGTCAAAAACATTCAGTACTTC.

The chain joins TRBV10-1 to TRBJ2-1; TRBD2 aligns across 7 bases. The junction had 4 bases not matched to a gene; V was cut back by 2 bases and J by 3 bases. This CDR3 region has 15 residues. From germline, CDR1 is WNHNN and CDR2 SYGVQD (reference sequence). This CDR3 reads CASSEPAGSYNEQFF. The CDR3 coding sequence is TGCGCCAGCAGTGAGCCAGCGGGGAGCTACAATGAGCAGTTCTTC.

This chain links TRBV28 with TRBJ2-1; TRBD1 agrees at 12 bases. Germline CDR1 and CDR2: MDHEN and SYDVKM. The V gene end was trimmed by 2 bases and the J gene end by 7 bases; junction bases not matched to a gene: 6. This CDR3 has 16 amino acids. CDR3 sequence reads: CASSLPGQGADNEQFF. The CDR3 DNA reads as TGTGCCAGCAGTTTACCGGGACAGGGGGCGGATAATGAGCAGTTCTTC.

This chain uses TRBV4-2 with TRBJ2-3, with 8 bases fitting TRBD2. With 2 bases clipped from V and 1 base from J, the junction kept 8 bases outside the gene matches. Germline V gives CDR1 LGHNA, CDR2 YNFKEQ. This CDR3 contains 17 residues. The CDR3 bases are TGTGCCAGCAGCCAAATTGGAGCGGGAGAGGGCACAGATACGCAGTATTTT. This gives the protein CASSQIGAGEGTDTQYF.

V is TRBV19 and J is TRBJ1-2; D is perhaps TRBD1 (6 bases). The V gene lost 5 bases and the J gene lost 7 bases, with 17 bases spanning the gap. The CDR3 has 14 residues. Germline-derived CDR1 and CDR2 are LNHDA and SQIVND (reference sequence). As DNA, the CDR3 is TGTGCCAGTAGTGCCGTGGGGGCGCAGGGTGGCTACACCTTC. Protein: CASSAVGAQGGYTF.

V and J are TRBV2 and TRBJ2-3; TRBD2 aligns across 8 bases. CDR3 length: 14 residues. CDR1 and CDR2 from the germline V gene are SNHLY and FYNNEI. Trimming at V came to 5 bases and at J to 1 base, leaving 2 bases not matched to a gene. The CDR3 protein is CASSTSGRTDTQYF. DNA for the CDR3: TGTGCCAGCAGTACTAGCGGCCGCACAGATACGCAGTATTTT.

This chain links TRBV7-9 with TRBJ2-1, with TRBD2 as a possible D gene (6 bases). The germline gives CDR1 SEHNR, CDR2 FQNEAQ (reference sequence). V was trimmed by 6 bases and J by 3 bases, leaving 15 bases between them. The CDR3 length is 15 residues. The CDR3 sequence: CASRAVAAFYNEQFF. CDR3 in DNA: TGTGCCAGCAGGGCTGTAGCGGCCTTCTACAATGAGCAGTTCTTC.

This clone showed up just once. The V and J genes are TRBV29-1 and TRBJ1-1; D is perhaps TRBD1 (5 bases). CDR1 and CDR2 from the germline V gene are SQVTM and ANQGSEA. The CDR3 is 14 amino acids. Trimming pared 4 bases from V and 4 bases from J, leaving 16 bases between. This chain's CDR3 is CSVAGGRIFTEAFF. The CDR3 DNA reads as TGCAGCGTTGCGGGGGGGAGGATTTTCACTGAAGCTTTCTTT.

This chain connects TRBV7-3 to TRBJ2-1; TRBD1 is a possible D gene (6 bases). CDR1 is SGHTA, CDR2 FQGTGA, per germline. Trimming removed 8 bases at V and 7 bases at J, with 15 bases between. The CDR3 consists of 13 residues. CDR3 sequence reads: CASGSTGGNEQFF. CDR3 bases: TGTGCCAGCGGTTCGACAGGCGGGAATGAGCAGTTCTTC.

CDR3 DNA: TGTGCCACCGGGAGCGGGGGGTCCTATGAGCAGTTCTTC. Protein sequence: CATGSGGSYEQFF. The chain links TRBV6-1 to TRBJ2-1; 9 bases match TRBD2. This CDR3 contains 13 residues. V was clipped by 10 bases and J by 8 bases; unmatched bases: 9. CDR1 is MNHNS, CDR2 SASEGT, per germline.

The CDR3 DNA follows: TGCGCCAGCAGCAACTACGAGCAGTACTTC. Protein product: CASSNYEQYF. The rearrangement links TRBV10-2 to TRBJ2-7; D gene unclear. Trimming cost V 6 bases and J 3 bases, with 3 bases left between them. The CDR3 covers 10 residues. Germline CDR1 and CDR2: WSHSY and SAAADI.

This clone was seen more than once but under ten times. The rearrangement joins TRBV13 to TRBJ2-1; 8 bases line up with TRBD1. The CDR3 covers 19 residues. In germline, CDR1 is PRHDT, CDR2 FYEKMQ (reference sequence). Trimming cost V 4 bases and J 4 bases; bases outside gene matches: 18. The CDR3 spells CASSSTPNRGIVLYNEQFF. DNA of the CDR3: TGTGCCAGCAGCTCCACCCCTAACAGGGGGATTGTCCTTTACAATGAGCAGTTCTTC.

This clone was detected a few times. The chain uses TRBV21-1 and TRBJ1-5. TRBV21-1 is annotated as a pseudogene. The CDR3 has 20 amino acids. In DNA form, the CDR3 reads TGTGCCAGCAGATTAAGGGGGGGCAGGCCGGGGCGAATTCGCAATCAGCCCCAGCATTTT. Translation: CASRLRGGRPGRIRNQPQHF.

The chain has TRBV5-5 and TRBJ1-6; D unresolved. Germline V CDR1 and CDR2: SGHKS, YYEKEE (reference sequence). Trimming pared 4 bases from V and 7 bases from J, leaving 6 bases between. CDR3 length equals 12 residues. The CDR3 loop is CASSPLNSPLHF. The CDR3 region has the DNA TGTGCCAGCAGCCCACTGAATTCACCCCTCCACTTT.

This clone is a singleton in its sample. The J gene is TRBJ1-1, the V gene TRBV6-1; D is possibly TRBD1 (5 bases). In germline, CDR1 is MNHNS, CDR2 SASEGT. The CDR3 sequence is 15 residues long. Trimming removed 3 bases from V and 4 bases from J, with 15 bases in between. The CDR3 region is CASSDWGGQGTEAFF. The CDR3 nucleotides read TGTGCCAGCAGTGACTGGGGAGGGCAGGGCACTGAAGCTTTCTTT.

The CDR3 region has the DNA TGTGCCAGCAGCCAGGGACAGTCAATTTACGAGCAGTACTTC. It is translated as CASSQGQSIYEQYF. This chain joins TRBV6-5 and TRBJ2-7; 7 nucleotides agree with TRBD1. The CDR3 contains 14 residues. The V gene's germline CDR1 is MNHEY and CDR2 SVGAGI. V trimming: 6 bases; J trimming: 4 bases; junction bases outside the gene matches: 9.